This TCR beta chain was identified in a study of T cells after yellow fever vaccination. TCRdb processed the 5' RACE reads anew with MiXCR; each CDR3 protein has one entry. The sample has 450,000 to 550,000 distinct CDR3 sequences, 15% to 20% seen once. This specimen was PBMCs, taken 15 days after the yellow fever booster vaccination. This TCR was recovered from a man between 25 and 39 years old who received the YFV17D yellow fever vaccine.

This CDR3 reads CASSLWPVGGKNSYEQYF. Written as DNA, the CDR3 is TGTGCCAGCAGCTTATGGCCGGTGGGTGGCAAAAACTCCTACGAGCAGTACTTC. The chain uses TRBV11-2 and TRBJ2-7, with D hard to call. The CDR3 sequence is 18 residues long. The germline V and J ends were trimmed by 2 bases and 0 bases, with 20 bases remaining between them. Germline CDR1 SGHAT, CDR2 FQNNGV.